The 11 T cell receptor beta chains below were found in one sample sequenced in a study of blood T cell repertoires in COVID-19. Assay: immunoSEQ multiplex PCR; the TCRdb copy retains only in-frame clones and omits some. This sample has 350,000 or so clones, with roughly nine tenths found just once. The sequencing input was PBMCs or T cells enriched from blood (not recorded which). These TCRs come from a woman younger than 45 who had recovered from COVID-19.

This chain joins TRBV29-1 and TRBJ2-7, with D maybe TRBD2 (6 bases). The germline V gene has CDR1 SQVTM and CDR2 ANQGSEA. CDR3 length: 13 residues. V was clipped by 6 bases and J by 2 bases, with 14 bases between them. DNA for the CDR3: TGCAGCGTCCCGGGGGACCTAGCCTACGAGCAGTACTTC. Its translation: CSVPGDLAYEQYF.

The chain combines TRBV5-1 with TRBJ2-3; 8 nucleotides match TRBD2. The germline V gene has CDR1 SGHRS and CDR2 YFSETQ. The CDR3 extends over 15 amino acids. V gave up 0 bases and J gave up 2 bases; unmatched junction bases: 2. The CDR3 reads CASSLEGLVTDTQYF. Written as DNA, the CDR3 is TGCGCCAGCAGCTTGGAGGGACTAGTCACAGATACGCAGTATTTT.

The V and J genes are TRBV27 and TRBJ2-3, with D perhaps matching TRBD2 (5 bases). The CDR3 extends over 16 amino acids. Trimming stripped 6 bases from V and 2 bases from J, with 18 bases between. Germline V gene sequence: CDR1 MNHEY, CDR2 SMNVEV (reference sequence). The CDR3 protein is CASRSGLPTLTDTQYF. The CDR3 DNA is TGTGCCAGCAGAAGCGGACTCCCCACCCTCACAGATACGCAGTATTTT.

V usage is TRBV4-3 and J usage is TRBJ2-2, with 8 bases matching TRBD2. Unmatched junction bases numbered 10, after V lost 1 base and J lost 6 bases. In germline, CDR1 is LGHNA, CDR2 YSLEER. The CDR3 is 17 amino acids. CDR3: CASSQAPRSGIAGELFF. The DNA for the CDR3 is TGCGCCAGCAGCCAAGCTCCCCGTAGCGGGATCGCCGGGGAGCTGTTTTTT.

The gene calls are TRBV10-3 and TRBJ1-1, with 8 bases aligning to TRBD1. V shed 0 bases, J shed 7 bases, and the junction held 4 bases outside the gene matches. Germline V lookup: CDR1 ENHRY, CDR2 SYGVKD. This CDR3 is 14 amino acids long. The CDR3 reads CAISESLQGDEAFF. The CDR3 bases are TGTGCCATCAGTGAGTCTTTACAGGGGGATGAAGCTTTCTTT.

V is TRBV6-5 and J is TRBJ2-3; no reliable D call. The V end lost 5 bases, the J end lost 2 bases, and 8 bases lay between the germline ends. The CDR3 consists of 13 residues. Germline values: CDR1 MNHEY, CDR2 SVGAGI. The CDR3 nucleotides read TGTGCCAGCAGTCGACAAGACACAGATACGCAGTATTTT. Protein sequence: CASSRQDTDTQYF.

The chain combines TRBV6-1 with TRBJ1-2; D is uncertain. Per germline, CDR1 MNHNS and CDR2 SASEGT. The V end lost 4 bases, the J end lost 2 bases, and 17 bases lay between the germline ends. This CDR3 has 16 amino acids. CDR3 amino acids: CASSVRREGSNYGYTF. CDR3 nucleotide sequence: TGTGCCAGCAGTGTACGCCGTGAGGGATCCAACTATGGCTACACCTTC.

The rearrangement uses TRBV5-4 and TRBJ2-1, with 11 bases fitting TRBD2. The CDR3 runs 14 residues. Looked up from germline, CDR1 is SGHNT and CDR2 is YYREEE (reference sequence). V gave up 5 bases and J gave up 6 bases; unmatched junction bases: 4. The CDR3 coding sequence is TGTGCCAGCAGGTCTAGCGGGGGGTTCAATGAGCAGTTCTTC. Its translation: CASRSSGGFNEQFF.

The chain joins TRBV5-4 to TRBJ2-7; maybe TRBD2 (5 bases). The germline gives CDR1 SGHNT, CDR2 YYREEE (reference sequence). CDR3 size: 12 residues. Between the trimmed V and J ends, which lost 3 bases and 3 bases, there was a span of 7 bases. The CDR3 nucleotides read TGTGCCAGCAGCTACCGGGACTACGAGCAGTACTTC. Translated, it gives CASSYRDYEQYF. The full variable domain, completed using reference TRBV5-4 and TRBJ2-7, is ETGVTQSPTHLIKTRGQQVTLRCSSQSGHNTVSWYQQALGQGPQFIFQYYREEENGRGNFPPRFSGLQFPNYSSELNVNALELDDSALYLCASSYRDYEQYFGPGTRLTVT.

V gene TRBV7-3 combines with J gene TRBJ2-1, with TRBD1 as a possible D gene (5 bases). V was shortened by 1 base and J by 9 bases, with 16 bases between the two germline ends. CDR1 and CDR2 (germline): SGHTA, FQGTGA. The CDR3 has 15 amino acids. This CDR3 reads CASSLISLGRGEQFF. CDR3 in DNA: TGTGCCAGCAGCTTAATTTCTCTTGGAAGGGGTGAGCAGTTCTTC.

The genes are TRBV6-5 and TRBJ1-2; 7 bases match TRBD1. The CDR3 sequence is 13 residues long. The V segment lost 6 bases and the J segment 4 bases; nucleotides outside the gene matches: 5. Germline V lookup: CDR1 MNHEY, CDR2 SVGAGI. CDR3 nucleotides: TGTGCCAGCAGCTACAGGGGTGTCTATGGCTACACCTTC. This gives the protein CASSYRGVYGYTF.